A selection of T cell receptor beta chains follows, all from one sample in a study of blood T cell repertoires in COVID-19. The table came from immunoSEQ multiplex PCR; TCRdb's copy has only in-frame clones and leaves some out. The sample has almost 200,000 clones, 70% to 80% seen once. The sample comprised peripheral blood. The receptors here all came from a woman aged 40 to 49 with COVID-19, enrolled during active disease. Each CDR3 is given with its conserved first and last residue. Each record gives: J gene, CDR3 length, D gene, V gene, CDR3 protein. A D gene is named only where the DNA matches it firmly.

J: TRBJ2-6; length: 16; D: .; V: TRBV3-1/TRBV3-2; CDR3: CASSQVSITGANVLTF
J: TRBJ2-1; length: 16; D: TRBD1; V: TRBV5-1; CDR3: CASSLQGLLSYNEQFF
J: TRBJ1-1; length: 13; D: .; V: TRBV12-3/TRBV12-4; CDR3: CASSFHPSGEAFF
J: TRBJ1-5; length: 14; D: .; V: TRBV11-2; CDR3: CASSPDRFGQPQHF
J: TRBJ2-7; length: 13; D: .; V: TRBV6-6; CDR3: CASTTQNSYEQYF
J: TRBJ2-3; length: 15; D: .; V: TRBV19; CDR3: CASSIQGSSTDTQYF
J: TRBJ2-4; length: 19; D: TRBD1; V: TRBV7-8; CDR3: CASSWTTGGFTRAKNIQYF
J: TRBJ2-7; length: 14; D: .; V: TRBV7-2; CDR3: CASSQPGGPYEQYF
J: TRBJ2-7; length: 15; D: .; V: TRBV5-1; CDR3: CASSLVGGLDYEQYF
J: TRBJ1-2; length: 16; D: TRBD1; V: TRBV6-5; CDR3: CASSYVGTGVNYGYTF
J: TRBJ2-1; length: 16; D: TRBD2; V: TRBV7-2; CDR3: CASLKVAGTGSNEQFF
J: TRBJ2-3; length: 15; D: .; V: TRBV6-5; CDR3: CASSYGGSFTDTQYF